Described below is a single TCR beta chain sequence and its context. Its antigen is not known. Profiling relied on immunoSEQ multiplex PCR, and the TCRdb table lists in-frame clones only, not all of them. This table has roughly 40,000 clones, about three quarters appearing once. The sample comes from a study of neoadjuvant anti-PD-1 for oral cavity cancer. Turning to the study itself: Nivolumab at 3 mg/kg was mostly given biweekly, three to four doses, pre-surgery. Around day 43, patients without progression received a fourth nivolumab dose before surgery. Study results and caveats: Higher pretreatment blood Treg/Th17 ratios correlated with higher pretreatment blood and lower post-treatment tumor TCRbeta clonality.

Time point described: after neoadjuvant nivolumab, at surgical resection. Patients had HPV-negative, locally advanced oral cavity squamous cell carcinoma. The germline CDR1 and CDR2 sequences are LNHNV and YYDKDF (reference sequence). The CDR3 length is 16 residues. V was trimmed by 1 base and J by 3 bases, leaving 13 bases between them. The sample was PBMCs, taken after nivolumab (anti-PD-1) treatment. The V and J genes are TRBV15 and TRBJ1-5; tentatively, D is TRBD1 (5 bases). This TCR was sampled from a person between 35 and 79 years old with oral cavity squamous cell carcinoma. The CDR3 here is CATSRGETVVNQPQHF. The DNA for the CDR3 is TGTGCCACCAGCAGAGGAGAGACAGTAGTCAATCAGCCCCAGCATTTT.